Each of the 22 T cell receptor beta chains below was sequenced from the same sample in a study of T-cell memory formation after mild COVID-19. Via MiXCR, TCRdb re-called the 5' RACE reads, giving one row per CDR3 protein. The data show about half a million distinct CDR3 sequences, approximately 18% seen once. Sequencing was done on a sample of PBMCs or a T cell subset sorted from them (not recorded which). The receptors here all came from an adult woman who had mild COVID-19 (a few samples of this study predate the infection). Cell type and time point are not known.

J is TRBJ2-4 and V is TRBV6-4, with 9 bases that match TRBD2. Germline V gives CDR1 MRHNA, CDR2 SNTAGT. Trimming removed 4 bases from V and 6 bases from J; junction bases left unmatched: 1. CDR3 size: 13 residues. The CDR3 here is CASSVLAGNIQYF. As DNA, the CDR3 is TGTGCCAGCAGTGTACTAGCGGGAAACATTCAGTACTTC.

This clonotype was observed a few times. V gene TRBV18 combines with J gene TRBJ2-5; D may be TRBD2 (5 bases). CDR1 KGHSH and CDR2 LQKENI come from the germline V gene. Trimming took off 4 bases at V and 4 bases at J, with 16 bases between the two ends. The CDR3 is 15 residues long. For the CDR3, the DNA is TGTGCCAGCTCACGCGGCGGACCACGGGGAGAGACCCAGTACTTC. Encoded protein: CASSRGGPRGETQYF.

The CDR3 here is CSARLPGQHTEAFF. In nucleotides, the CDR3 is TGCAGTGCTAGGCTCCCGGGACAGCACACTGAAGCTTTCTTT. The chain recombines TRBV20-1 with TRBJ1-1; TRBD1 agrees at 7 bases. V dropped 3 bases and J dropped 3; count of bases not matched to a gene: 7. CDR3 length: 14 amino acids. CDR1 is DFQATT, CDR2 SNEGSKA, per germline (reference sequence).

The chain recombines TRBV25-1 with TRBJ2-7; weak D call: TRBD1 (5 bases). CDR3 length: 14 amino acids. V was shortened by 3 bases and J by 3 bases, with 12 bases between the two germline ends. The germline gives CDR1 MGHDK, CDR2 SYGVNS. For the CDR3, the DNA is TGTGCCAGCAGTGATACAGGCCGGAACTACGAGCAGTACTTC. It specifies CASSDTGRNYEQYF.

V usage is TRBV11-2 and J usage is TRBJ1-1; D not resolved. The V end was cut by 5 bases, the J end by 5 bases, with 15 bases between. The CDR3 has 14 amino acids. From germline, CDR1 is SGHAT and CDR2 FQNNGV. Written as DNA, the CDR3 is TGTGCCAGCAGCGCCTTGCGGGGTCCGACTGAAGCTTTCTTT. This gives the protein CASSALRGPTEAFF.

This clonotype occurred a few times. The chain employs TRBV27 and TRBJ2-7; 7 nucleotides match TRBD1. The germline V gene encodes CDR1 MNHEY and CDR2 SMNVEV (reference sequence). V shed 6 bases and J 5 bases; nucleotides not matched to a gene: 13. This CDR3 spans 15 amino acids. In nucleotides, the CDR3 is TGTGCCAGCAGACCACTCGACAGGGATTTCCACGAGCAGTACTTC. It specifies CASRPLDRDFHEQYF.

The chain carries TRBV18 and TRBJ2-5, with 14 bases matching TRBD2. CDR3 size: 17 residues. With V trimmed by 5 bases and J by 1 base, 6 bases remained unmatched. In germline, CDR1 is KGHSH, CDR2 LQKENI. In nucleotides, the CDR3 is TGTGCCAGCTCAGGACTAGCGGGAGGATTCTTCCAAGAGACCCAGTACTTC. It specifies CASSGLAGGFFQETQYF.

In regard to this clonotype: One end of the junction varies from germline; a read error may be responsible. The chain is built from TRBV7-6 and TRBJ2-7; TRBD2 matches 9 bases. There are 18 residues in the CDR3. From germline, CDR1 is SGHVS and CDR2 FNYEAQ. CDR3 loop: CASSLGAGGPGNSYEQYF. DNA for the CDR3: TGTGCAAGCAGCTTAGGTGCGGGAGGGCCGGGGAATTCCTACGAGCAGTACTTC.

The genes are TRBV7-2 and TRBJ2-2; D not resolved. Germline V lookup: CDR1 SGHTA, CDR2 FQGNSA. The length of the CDR3 is 15 residues. V lost 2 bases, J lost 2 bases, and 9 bases lay in between. The CDR3: CASSLNARNTGELFF. CDR3 coding DNA: TGTGCCAGCAGCTTAAATGCCCGCAACACCGGGGAGCTGTTTTTT. The full variable domain, in which reference TRBV7-2 and TRBJ2-2 provide the parts outside the CDR3, is GAGVSQSPSNKVTEKGKDVELRCDPISGHTALYWYRQSLGQGLEFLIYFQGNSAPDKSGLPSDRFSAERTGGSVSTLTIQRTQQEDSAVYLCASSLNARNTGELFFGEGSRLTVL.

The chain joins TRBV11-3 to TRBJ2-3; 7 bases are shared with TRBD2. The CDR3 length is 19 residues. Looked up from germline, CDR1 is SGHNT and CDR2 is YENEEA. V lost 1 base and J lost 7; bases outside the gene matches: 20. Here the CDR3 reads CASSLVGLDQVVDIHTQYF. The CDR3 coding sequence is TGTGCCAGCAGCTTAGTCGGACTAGACCAGGTTGTTGACATACATACGCAGTATTTT.

This clonotype was found a few times. This rearrangement joins TRBV7-6 to TRBJ1-1, with TRBD1 matching 9 bases. Unmatched junction bases numbered 16, after V lost 7 bases and J lost 7 bases. CDR1 is SGHVS, CDR2 FNYEAQ, per germline. This CDR3 contains 16 residues. The CDR3 DNA sequence: TGTGCCAGCATCCCCACCTTAGGACAGGGGAGGGGTGAAGCTTTCTTT. It encodes CASIPTLGQGRGEAFF.

This clonotype was seen a few times. The rearrangement joins TRBV4-3 to TRBJ2-1; 7 bases line up with TRBD2. Germline trimming cut 5 bases from V and 6 bases from J; bases unmatched to any gene: 16. This CDR3 has 17 amino acids. Germline CDR1 and CDR2: LGHNA and YSLEER. The CDR3 reads CASSEYRAAGALNEQFF. CDR3 coding DNA: TGCGCCAGCAGCGAATACCGAGCGGCGGGAGCCCTCAATGAGCAGTTCTTC.

This clonotype occurred a few times. The V gene is TRBV4-1, the J gene TRBJ2-3; TRBD1 agrees at 7 bases. Germline CDR1 and CDR2: MGHRA and YSYEKL. The CDR3 length is 16 residues. J gave up 4 bases and V 6 bases, and 13 bases lay outside the gene matches. CDR3 bases: TGCGCCAGCAGGTTGAGACAGGGTTGGGGCGCAGATACGCAGTATTTT. It encodes CASRLRQGWGADTQYF.

The CDR3 loop reads CASSLENRGDNEQFF. The CDR3, as DNA: TGTGCCAGCAGCTTGGAAAACAGGGGGGACAATGAGCAGTTCTTC. This chain joins TRBV5-4 and TRBJ2-1; 8 bases fit TRBD1. V shed 0 bases and J 5 bases; nucleotides not matched to a gene: 4. This CDR3 is 15 amino acids long. CDR1 is SGHNT, CDR2 YYREEE, per germline (reference sequence).

The chain links TRBV6-6 to TRBJ2-5; 14 bases map to TRBD2. Germline V lookup: CDR1 MNHNY, CDR2 SVGAGI (reference sequence). Trimming removed 0 bases from V and 7 bases from J; junction bases left unmatched: 7. The CDR3 has 17 residues. The CDR3 spells CASSYSGLAGGPGTQYF. CDR3 DNA sequence: TGTGCCAGCAGTTACTCCGGACTAGCGGGAGGCCCGGGGACCCAGTACTTC.

This clonotype appeared many times. V usage is TRBV7-2 and J usage is TRBJ1-2; no reliable D call. This CDR3 has 13 amino acids. V lost 0 bases to trimming and J lost 3 bases, with 5 bases between them. The germline gives CDR1 SGHTA, CDR2 FQGNSA. The CDR3 loop is CASSLATDYGYTF. The CDR3 DNA follows: TGTGCCAGCAGCTTAGCCACAGACTATGGCTACACCTTC.

This clonotype was seen more than once but under ten times. In DNA, the CDR3 is TGTGCCAGCAGCGCACGACTAGCGGGAACGTACACCGGGGAGCTGTTTTTT. Amino acids: CASSARLAGTYTGELFF. V is TRBV9 and J is TRBJ2-2, with 11 bases matching TRBD2. The CDR3 loop spans 17 amino acids. The junction had 7 bases not matched to a gene; V was cut back by 3 bases and J by 3 bases. Germline V gives CDR1 SGDLS, CDR2 YYNGEE. Combining the CDR3 with reference TRBV9 and TRBJ2-2 gives the whole variable domain DSGVTQTPKHLITATGQRVTLRCSPRSGDLSVYWYQQSLDQGLQFLIQYYNGEERAKGNILERFSAQQFPDLHSELNLSSLELGDSALYFCASSARLAGTYTGELFFGEGSRLTVL.

This clonotype was recorded a few times. The V and J genes are TRBV10-3 and TRBJ1-1; D remains unclear. The V and J ends lost 2 bases and 0 bases respectively, with 10 bases between them. Germline CDR1 reads ENHRY; CDR2 reads SYGVKD. The CDR3 is 15 amino acids. Written as DNA, the CDR3 is TGTGCCATCAGTGAGGGATGGGAGATGAACACTGAAGCTTTCTTT. Translated: CAISEGWEMNTEAFF.

This clonotype has a handful of counts. The chain recombines TRBV27 with TRBJ1-5; no clear D. Looked up from germline, CDR1 is MNHEY and CDR2 is SMNVEV (reference sequence). The CDR3 is 13 residues long. Trimming left V 6 bases short and J 5 bases short, with 11 bases between. CDR3 region: CASSSDPYQPQHF. As DNA, the CDR3 is TGTGCCAGCAGCTCAGATCCCTATCAGCCCCAGCATTTT.

A few counts support this clonotype. The V and J genes are TRBV4-1 and TRBJ2-1; TRBD2 aligns across 11 bases. The V segment lost 5 bases and the J segment 4 bases; nucleotides outside the gene matches: 4. Germline loops: CDR1 MGHRA, CDR2 YSYEKL. This CDR3 spans 15 amino acids. CDR3 in amino acids: CASSTRLAGYNEQFF. CDR3 bases: TGCGCCAGCAGCACCCGACTAGCGGGGTACAATGAGCAGTTCTTC.

This clonotype was detected many times. This CDR3 is CASSLSIAGGRSGDTQYF. CDR3 nucleotide sequence: TGCGCCAGCAGCTTATCCATAGCGGGGGGGCGTTCTGGAGATACGCAGTATTTT. This rearrangement joins TRBV5-1 to TRBJ2-3, with TRBD2 identical over 11 bases. The CDR3 is 18 amino acids. The ends lost 2 bases at V and 5 bases at J; junction bases unmatched: 13. Germline V gene lookup returns CDR1 SGHRS and CDR2 YFSETQ.

This clonotype was seen a handful of times. The chain uses TRBV12-3 or TRBV12-4 and TRBJ1-2; possibly TRBD1 for D (5 bases). The CDR3 loop spans 13 amino acids. V lost 10 bases to trimming and J lost 3 bases, with 15 bases between them. CDR3: CATNSGTDYGYTF. CDR3 nucleotide sequence: TGTGCCACCAATTCCGGGACGGACTATGGCTACACCTTC.